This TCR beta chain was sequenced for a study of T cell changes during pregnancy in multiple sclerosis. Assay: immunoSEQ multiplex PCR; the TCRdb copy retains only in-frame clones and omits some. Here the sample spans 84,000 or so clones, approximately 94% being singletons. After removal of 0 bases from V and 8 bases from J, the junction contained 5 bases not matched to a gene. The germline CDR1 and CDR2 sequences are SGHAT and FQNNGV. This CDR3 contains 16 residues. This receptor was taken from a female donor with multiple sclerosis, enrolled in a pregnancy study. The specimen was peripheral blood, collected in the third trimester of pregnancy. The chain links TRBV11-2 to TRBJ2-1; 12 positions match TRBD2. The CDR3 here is CASSLDLAGGGDEQFF. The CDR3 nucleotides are TGTGCCAGCAGCTTAGATCTAGCGGGAGGGGGGGATGAGCAGTTCTTC. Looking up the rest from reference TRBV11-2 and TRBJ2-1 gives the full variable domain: EAGVAQSPRYKIIEKRQSVAFWCNPISGHATLYWYQQILGQGPKLLIQFQNNGVVDDSQLPKDRFSAERLKGVDSTLKIQPAKLEDSAVYLCASSLDLAGGGDEQFFGPGTRLTVL.